This is a list of T cell receptor beta chains from one sample in a study of cytomegalovirus exposure and HLA in healthy donors. Sequencing used immunoSEQ multiplex PCR; TCRdb keeps in-frame clones, though not all of them. The sample carries about 190,000 clones, around 67% recorded once. The source material was PBMCs. The receptors shown here come from a woman aged 25-40 years in good health and CMV-seropositive. Both conserved end residues are part of each CDR3. A D gene is named only where the DNA matches it firmly. Size values are once, few and many counts, or a class for expanded clones, and some rows have none.

>TRBJ2-7|-|TRBV5-1|-
CASSLVQGLRAYEQYF
TGCGCCAGCAGCTTGGTTCAGGGGCTAAGAGCCTACGAGCAGTACTTC
>TRBJ2-7|-|TRBV7-9|TRBD1
CASRGQGGEQYF
TGTGCCAGCAGGGGACAGGGCGGCGAGCAGTACTTC
>TRBJ2-5|-|TRBV5-1|TRBD2
CASSLFLAGGQETQYF
TGCGCCAGCAGCTTGTTCCTAGCGGGAGGGCAAGAGACCCAGTACTTC
>TRBJ2-7|many|TRBV4-1|TRBD2
CASSQDHWKAPKAQRESYEQYF
TGCGCCAGCAGCCAAGACCATTGGAAGGCCCCTAAAGCCCAGCGGGAGAGTTACGAGCAGTACTTC
>TRBJ2-5|-|TRBV6-5|TRBD2
CASSGGAGGQETQYF
TGTGCCAGCAGTGGCGGAGCGGGAGGGCAAGAGACCCAGTACTTC
>TRBJ2-1|few|TRBV6-1|-
CASSEASENEQFF
TGTGCCAGCAGTGAGGCTAGCGAGAATGAGCAGTTCTTC
>TRBJ1-5|-|TRBV19|-
CASQDFAEPQHF
TGTGCCAGCCAGGACTTTGCTGAGCCCCAGCATTTT
>TRBJ2-2|few|TRBV10-2|-
CASEDTGELFF
TGCGCCAGCGAGGACACCGGGGAGCTGTTTTTT
>TRBJ2-7|-|TRBV13|-
CASSLGEGNYEQYF
TGTGCCAGCAGCTTAGGAGAGGGAAACTACGAGCAGTACTTC
>TRBJ2-7|-|TRBV10-2|TRBD2
CASSALAGTYEQYF
TGCGCCAGCAGTGCGCTAGCGGGAACCTACGAGCAGTACTTC
>TRBJ2-6|-|TRBV7-9|-
CASVGANVLTF
TGTGCCTCGGTCGGGGCCAACGTCCTGACTTTC
>TRBJ2-7|once|TRBV4-1|TRBD2
CASSQERVAGESHEQYF
TGCGCCAGCAGCCAAGAAAGGGTAGCGGGAGAGTCCCACGAGCAGTACTTC
>TRBJ2-7|-|TRBV28|-
CASSLDGSSYEQYF
TGTGCCAGCAGTTTAGACGGGAGCTCCTACGAGCAGTACTTC
>TRBJ2-1|-|TRBV6-1|TRBD2
CANGNSGTYNEQFF
TGTGCCAACGGGAATAGCGGGACCTACAATGAGCAGTTCTTC
>TRBJ2-5|-|TRBV15|TRBD2
CATSRDLAGDGTQYF
TGTGCCACCAGCAGAGACTTAGCGGGAGATGGGACCCAGTACTTC
>TRBJ2-2|-|TRBV28|-
CASIRGTGELFF
TGTGCCAGCATAAGGGGCACCGGGGAGCTGTTTTTT
>TRBJ1-4|-|TRBV11-2|-
CASSSGINEKLFF
TGTGCCAGCAGCTCGGGAATTAATGAAAAACTGTTTTTT
>TRBJ2-1|-|TRBV27|-
CASSPGLDSYNEQFF
TGTGCCAGCAGTCCGGGACTCGATTCCTACAATGAGCAGTTCTTC
>TRBJ1-1|-|TRBV6-1|TRBD1
CASDDRVNTEAFF
TGTGCCAGCGACGACAGGGTAAACACTGAAGCTTTCTTT
>TRBJ1-1|-|TRBV27|-
CASSQWGVSNTEAFF
TGTGCCAGCAGTCAATGGGGGGTGTCGAACACTGAAGCTTTCTTT
>TRBJ1-1|few|TRBV4-1|-
CASSQEGGVVGTEAFF
TGCGCCAGCAGCCAGGAGGGGGGGGTAGTAGGAACTGAAGCTTTCTTT
>TRBJ2-2|-|TRBV29-1|TRBD1
CSVDAGGNTGELFF
TGCAGCGTTGATGCAGGGGGGAACACCGGGGAGCTGTTTTTT
>TRBJ1-4|-|TRBV28|-
CASSLLDRLMEEKLFF
TGTGCCAGCAGTTTACTAGACAGGTTAATGGAGGAAAAACTGTTTTTT
>TRBJ1-2|-|TRBV6-1|-
CASSRVYGYTF
TGTGCCAGCAGTCGGGTCTATGGCTACACCTTC
>TRBJ2-7|few|TRBV25-1|TRBD1
CASSDPGTGGVEQYF
TGTGCCAGCAGTGACCCGGGGACAGGGGGAGTCGAGCAGTACTTC
>TRBJ2-5|few|TRBV5-4|-
CASSHGGLAIEQYF
TGTGCCAGCAGCCATGGGGGCCTGGCTATAGAGCAGTACTTC
>TRBJ2-7|-|TRBV2|TRBD2
CASSDHGSVGLAGVEQYF
TGTGCCAGCAGCGATCACGGAAGTGTGGGACTAGCGGGAGTCGAGCAGTACTTC
>TRBJ2-3|-|TRBV9|TRBD2
CASSELAGGLTDTQYF
TGTGCCAGCAGCGAGCTAGCGGGAGGACTCACAGATACGCAGTATTTT
>TRBJ1-5|-|TRBV29-1|-
CSVRQAENQPQHF
TGCAGCGTTCGACAGGCCGAAAATCAGCCCCAGCATTTT
>TRBJ2-7|-|TRBV5-1|TRBD2
CASGLGGSGTRRSYEQYF
TGCGCCAGCGGCTTGGGGGGTAGCGGGACCCGAAGGTCCTACGAGCAGTACTTC
>TRBJ2-1|-|TRBV5-1|TRBD2
CASALAGAVNEQFF
TGCGCCAGCGCACTAGCGGGAGCGGTCAATGAGCAGTTCTTC
>TRBJ1-2|few|TRBV5-1|-
CASSPEPRLNGYTF
TGCGCCAGCAGCCCGGAGCCGAGGTTGAATGGCTACACCTTC
>TRBJ2-7|-|TRBV28|-
CASSQLPATYEQYF
TGTGCCAGCAGTCAACTCCCCGCGACCTACGAGCAGTACTTC
>TRBJ2-1|few|TRBV5-8|-
CASSLQGSYNEQFF
TGTGCCAGCAGCCTTCAGGGGTCCTACAATGAGCAGTTCTTC
>TRBJ1-6|-|TRBV6-5|-
CASSYRARVNSPLHF
TGTGCCAGCAGTTATCGGGCCAGGGTGAATTCACCCCTCCACTTT
>TRBJ1-1|few|TRBV6-1|TRBD1
CASSGQANTEAFF
TGTGCCAGTTCGGGACAGGCGAACACTGAAGCTTTCTTT
>TRBJ1-2|-|TRBV28|TRBD1
CASSRLTGTGNGYTF
TGTGCCAGCAGTAGACTTACCGGGACAGGGAATGGCTACACCTTC
>TRBJ1-1|-|TRBV7-2|-
CASGLPAGTEAFF
TGTGCCAGCGGTCTTCCCGCGGGCACTGAAGCTTTCTTT
>TRBJ2-7|-|TRBV4-2|TRBD2
CASSPRLAGVIGGSYEQYF
TGTGCCAGCAGCCCCCGACTAGCGGGAGTGATTGGTGGCTCCTACGAGCAGTACTTC
>TRBJ2-5|-|TRBV7-9|-
CASSSKETQYF
TGTGCCAGCAGCTCAAAAGAGACCCAGTACTTC
>TRBJ2-7|once|TRBV28|TRBD2
CASSGSGTSYEQYF
TGTGCCAGCAGTGGTAGCGGGACCTCCTACGAGCAGTACTTC
>TRBJ2-7|-|TRBV4-1|-
CASSQPGVSEQYF
TGCGCCAGCAGCCAGCCAGGGGTTTCCGAGCAGTACTTC